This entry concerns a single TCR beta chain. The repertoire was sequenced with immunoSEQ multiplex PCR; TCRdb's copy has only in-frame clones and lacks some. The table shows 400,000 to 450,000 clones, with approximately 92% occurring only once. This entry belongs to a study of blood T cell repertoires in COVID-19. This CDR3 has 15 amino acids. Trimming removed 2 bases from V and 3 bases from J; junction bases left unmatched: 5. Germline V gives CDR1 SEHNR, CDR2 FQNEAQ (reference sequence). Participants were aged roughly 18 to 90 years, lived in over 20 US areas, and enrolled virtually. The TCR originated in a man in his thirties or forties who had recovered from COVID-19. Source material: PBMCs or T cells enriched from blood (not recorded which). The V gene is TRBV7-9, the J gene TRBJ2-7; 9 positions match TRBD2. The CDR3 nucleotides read TGTGCCAGCAGCTTACGGCTAGCGGGAAGCTACGAGCAGTACTTC. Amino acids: CASSLRLAGSYEQYF.